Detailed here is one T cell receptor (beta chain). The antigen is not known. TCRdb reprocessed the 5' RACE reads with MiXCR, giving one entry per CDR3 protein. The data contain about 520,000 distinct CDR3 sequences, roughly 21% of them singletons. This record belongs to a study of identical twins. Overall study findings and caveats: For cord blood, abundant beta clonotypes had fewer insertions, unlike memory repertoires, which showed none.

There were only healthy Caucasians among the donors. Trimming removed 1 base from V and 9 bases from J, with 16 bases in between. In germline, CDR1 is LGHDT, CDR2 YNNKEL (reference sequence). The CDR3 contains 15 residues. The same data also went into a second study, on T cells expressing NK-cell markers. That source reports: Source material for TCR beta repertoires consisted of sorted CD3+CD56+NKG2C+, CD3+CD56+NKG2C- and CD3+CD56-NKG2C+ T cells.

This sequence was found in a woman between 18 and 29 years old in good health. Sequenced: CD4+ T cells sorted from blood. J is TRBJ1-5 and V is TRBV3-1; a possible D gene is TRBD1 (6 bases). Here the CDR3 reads CASSQGGHSKGPQHF. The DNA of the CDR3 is TGTGCCAGCAGCCAAGGGGGACATTCTAAGGGGCCCCAGCATTTT.